The TCR beta chain described here comes from a study of monozygotic twins with inflammatory bowel disease. The CDR3 has 13 amino acids. Germline V lookup: CDR1 SGHTA, CDR2 FQGTGA. TCRdb reprocessed the 5' RACE reads, keeping one entry per CDR3 protein, no DNA. Its listing shows 400,000 to 500,000 distinct CDR3 sequences. Whole blood without T cell sorting served as the source of isolated total RNA. Study-level findings and limits: Clonotypes shared with others were fewer in IBD patients than in healthy twins, especially with disease activity.

Turning to this clonotype: Its specificity is unknown.

The sequence came from a human donor with ulcerative colitis or Crohn's disease, or a healthy co-twin of an affected twin (not recorded which). The J gene is TRBJ2-1, the V gene TRBV7-3; TCRdb gives TRBD1 as the D gene, but with no DNA this cannot be confirmed. The sample comprised blood. The CDR3 loop is CASSLTAGDEQFF.